This T cell receptor (beta chain) is from a study of T-cell reconstitution after alpha-beta-depleted transplantation in children. Preparation of the TCRbeta library was carried out with unique molecular identifiers. TCRdb fed the PCR reads into MiXCR, producing one record per CDR3 protein. The repertoire holds some 200,000 distinct CDR3 sequences, with approximately 15% as singletons. Trimming shortened V by 4 bases and J by 3 bases, and 14 bases separated the two germline ends. From germline, CDR1 is SGDLS and CDR2 YYNGEE. This CDR3 spans 15 amino acids. The V gene is TRBV9, the J gene TRBJ1-5; D is undetermined. The source material was PBMCs from the stem cell graft donor, sampled from the stem cell graft. This receptor was taken from a human donor who donated a stem cell graft to a child with acute lymphoblastic leukemia. As DNA, the CDR3 is TGTGCCAGCAGCTCCGGGGAGTTGGACAATCAGCCCCAGCATTTT. Translating gives CASSSGELDNQPQHF.